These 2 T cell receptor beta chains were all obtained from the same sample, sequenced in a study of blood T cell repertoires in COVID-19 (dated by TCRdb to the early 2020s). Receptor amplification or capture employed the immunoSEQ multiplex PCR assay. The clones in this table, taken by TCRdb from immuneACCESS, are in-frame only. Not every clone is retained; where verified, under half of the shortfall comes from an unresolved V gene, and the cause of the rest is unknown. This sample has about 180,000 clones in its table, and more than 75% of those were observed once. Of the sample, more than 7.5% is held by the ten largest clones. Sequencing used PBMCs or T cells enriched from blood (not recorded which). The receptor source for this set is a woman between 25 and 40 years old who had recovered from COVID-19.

The CDR3 sequence: CASSRNPGLAVYYEQYF. The CDR3 DNA follows: TGTGCCAGCAGCCGTAATCCGGGACTAGCGGTATACTACGAGCAGTACTTC. This chain joins TRBV28 and TRBJ2-7; 11 bases are shared with TRBD2. V shed 6 bases and J 3 bases; nucleotides not matched to a gene: 13. CDR3 length: 17 residues. Per the germline V gene, CDR1 is MDHEN and CDR2 is SYDVKM.

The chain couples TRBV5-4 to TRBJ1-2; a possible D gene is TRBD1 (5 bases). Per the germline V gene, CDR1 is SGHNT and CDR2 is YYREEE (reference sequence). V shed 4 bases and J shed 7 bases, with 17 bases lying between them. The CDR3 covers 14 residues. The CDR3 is CASSPLGGGSGYTF. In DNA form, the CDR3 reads TGTGCCAGCAGCCCCCTCGGCGGGGGAAGTGGCTACACCTTC. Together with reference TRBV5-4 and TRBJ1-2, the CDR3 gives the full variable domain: ETGVTQSPTHLIKTRGQQVTLRCSSQSGHNTVSWYQQALGQGPQFIFQYYREEENGRGNFPPRFSGLQFPNYSSELNVNALELDDSALYLCASSPLGGGSGYTFGSGTRLTVV.